A selection of T cell receptor beta chains follows, all from one sample in a study of cytomegalovirus exposure and HLA in healthy donors. This table comes from immunoSEQ multiplex PCR, and its TCRdb copy is limited to in-frame clones, with some not included. In the table there are 250,000 to 350,000 clones, 75% to 90% of which are singletons. Sequenced sample: PBMCs. These receptors were collected from a woman aged 30 to 39 in good health and CMV-seropositive. The CDR3 runs from the conserved cysteine through the conserved F or W. The order of the fields is clone size, D gene, V gene, J gene, CDR3 protein, CDR3 DNA. The D gene is left open where the match is weak. Clone size is stated in some rows and not others, as once, few, many or a class when expanded.

clone_size: once; d_call: TRBD2; v_call: TRBV9; j_call: TRBJ2-2; cdr3_aa: CASSVRGGPGELFF; cdr3_nt: TGTGCCAGCAGCGTCCGGGGGGGTCCCGGGGAGCTGTTTTTT
clone_size: -; d_call: -; v_call: TRBV30; j_call: TRBJ1-1; cdr3_aa: CAWIGAATEAFF; cdr3_nt: TGTGCCTGGATCGGGGCCGCCACTGAAGCTTTCTTT
clone_size: once; d_call: -; v_call: TRBV5-1; j_call: TRBJ2-7; cdr3_aa: CASSTMDSRNEQYF; cdr3_nt: TGCGCCAGCAGCACGATGGACAGTAGGAACGAGCAGTACTTC
clone_size: -; d_call: -; v_call: TRBV5-1; j_call: TRBJ2-1; cdr3_aa: CASSYSGDEQFF; cdr3_nt: TGCGCCAGCAGCTATAGTGGCGATGAGCAGTTCTTC
clone_size: -; d_call: -; v_call: TRBV7-8; j_call: TRBJ2-7; cdr3_aa: CASIPGDSYEQYF; cdr3_nt: TGTGCCAGCATCCCCGGGGATTCCTACGAGCAGTACTTC
clone_size: once; d_call: TRBD2; v_call: TRBV15; j_call: TRBJ2-1; cdr3_aa: CATSSAGTGTSGVYNEQFF; cdr3_nt: TGTGCCACCAGCAGTGCGGGAACTGGGACTAGCGGGGTATACAATGAGCAGTTCTTC
clone_size: -; d_call: TRBD2; v_call: TRBV5-1; j_call: TRBJ2-3; cdr3_aa: CASSSGLGGADTQYF; cdr3_nt: TGCGCCAGCAGCTCGGGACTAGGAGGTGCAGATACGCAGTATTTT
clone_size: -; d_call: -; v_call: TRBV27; j_call: TRBJ1-2; cdr3_aa: CASKGSQGKNYGYTF; cdr3_nt: TGTGCCAGCAAGGGGAGCCAGGGCAAAAACTATGGCTACACCTTC
clone_size: once; d_call: -; v_call: TRBV15; j_call: TRBJ2-3; cdr3_aa: CATSRDLPDTQYF; cdr3_nt: TGTGCCACCAGCAGAGATCTGCCAGATACGCAGTATTTT
clone_size: once; d_call: -; v_call: TRBV6-1; j_call: TRBJ1-5; cdr3_aa: CASDGTANQPQHF; cdr3_nt: TGTGCCAGCGACGGGACCGCAAATCAGCCCCAGCATTTT
clone_size: -; d_call: TRBD1; v_call: TRBV30; j_call: TRBJ1-4; cdr3_aa: CAWTGQGFSEKLFF; cdr3_nt: TGTGCCTGGACCGGACAGGGGTTTTCGGAAAAACTGTTTTTT
clone_size: -; d_call: TRBD1; v_call: TRBV19; j_call: TRBJ1-2; cdr3_aa: CASSTGTGKGYTF; cdr3_nt: TGTGCCAGTAGTACCGGGACAGGGAAAGGCTACACCTTC
clone_size: -; d_call: TRBD2; v_call: TRBV27; j_call: TRBJ2-1; cdr3_aa: CASSLPSGGRDEQFF; cdr3_nt: TGTGCCAGCAGTTTGCCCAGCGGGGGCCGGGATGAGCAGTTCTTC
clone_size: -; d_call: -; v_call: TRBV14; j_call: TRBJ1-2; cdr3_aa: CASSQDRSYGYTF; cdr3_nt: TGTGCCAGCAGCCAAGATCGTTCTTATGGCTACACCTTC
clone_size: once; d_call: -; v_call: TRBV14; j_call: TRBJ1-1; cdr3_aa: CASSQQTNTEAFF; cdr3_nt: TGTGCCAGCAGCCAACAGACGAACACTGAAGCTTTCTTT
clone_size: -; d_call: TRBD1; v_call: TRBV6-4; j_call: TRBJ2-1; cdr3_aa: CASKPGTEYNEQFF; cdr3_nt: TGTGCCAGCAAGCCCGGGACAGAGTACAATGAGCAGTTCTTC
clone_size: few; d_call: TRBD1; v_call: TRBV10-3; j_call: TRBJ1-1; cdr3_aa: CAISRTGATEAFF; cdr3_nt: TGTGCCATCAGCCGTACAGGGGCAACTGAAGCTTTCTTT
clone_size: few; d_call: -; v_call: TRBV19; j_call: TRBJ1-1; cdr3_aa: CASRDRVNTEAFF; cdr3_nt: TGTGCCAGTAGAGACCGTGTGAACACTGAAGCTTTCTTT
clone_size: -; d_call: -; v_call: TRBV15; j_call: TRBJ2-7; cdr3_aa: CATSRDVSREQYF; cdr3_nt: TGTGCCACCAGCAGAGATGTAAGCCGCGAGCAGTACTTC
clone_size: -; d_call: -; v_call: TRBV7-2; j_call: TRBJ1-1; cdr3_aa: CASSLAPPQGSNTEAFF; cdr3_nt: TGTGCCAGCAGCTTAGCCCCCCCCCAGGGCTCGAACACTGAAGCTTTCTTT
clone_size: -; d_call: -; v_call: TRBV6-5; j_call: TRBJ1-1; cdr3_aa: CASSYSTGGLEAFF; cdr3_nt: TGTGCCAGCAGTTACTCGACGGGAGGACTTGAAGCTTTCTTT
clone_size: few; d_call: -; v_call: TRBV4-1; j_call: TRBJ1-1; cdr3_aa: CASRGTLKGTEAFF; cdr3_nt: TGCGCCAGCAGGGGGACACTCAAAGGGACTGAAGCTTTCTTT
clone_size: -; d_call: -; v_call: TRBV30; j_call: TRBJ2-1; cdr3_aa: CAWSVLRINEQFF; cdr3_nt: TGTGCCTGGAGTGTACTCCGGATCAATGAGCAGTTCTTC
clone_size: -; d_call: -; v_call: TRBV29-1; j_call: TRBJ2-3; cdr3_aa: CSVEGSTDTQYF; cdr3_nt: TGCAGCGTTGAAGGTAGCACAGATACGCAGTATTTT
clone_size: -; d_call: -; v_call: TRBV4-1; j_call: TRBJ1-2; cdr3_aa: CASSQDVVSNYGYTF; cdr3_nt: TGCGCCAGCAGCCAAGATGTGGTCAGTAACTATGGCTACACCTTC
clone_size: -; d_call: TRBD2; v_call: TRBV25-1; j_call: TRBJ2-1; cdr3_aa: CASSALAAYNEQFF; cdr3_nt: TGTGCCAGCAGTGCTCTAGCGGCCTACAATGAGCAGTTCTTC
clone_size: -; d_call: -; v_call: TRBV28; j_call: TRBJ1-1; cdr3_aa: CASSLSTDSQNTEAFF; cdr3_nt: TGTGCCAGCAGTTTATCGACGGATTCCCAAAACACTGAAGCTTTCTTT
clone_size: once; d_call: TRBD1; v_call: TRBV28; j_call: TRBJ1-1; cdr3_aa: CASGGQGYTEAFF; cdr3_nt: TGTGCCAGCGGAGGACAGGGTTACACTGAAGCTTTCTTT
clone_size: once; d_call: TRBD1; v_call: TRBV28; j_call: TRBJ2-7; cdr3_aa: CASSLFGTGGGEQYF; cdr3_nt: TGTGCCAGCAGTTTATTTGGGACAGGGGGCGGCGAGCAGTACTTC
clone_size: -; d_call: TRBD1; v_call: TRBV4-3; j_call: TRBJ2-7; cdr3_aa: CASSLLWDRAYEQYF; cdr3_nt: TGCGCCAGCAGCCTACTTTGGGACAGGGCCTACGAGCAGTACTTC
clone_size: once; d_call: TRBD2; v_call: TRBV4-1; j_call: TRBJ2-3; cdr3_aa: CASSQAPSGRLADTQYF; cdr3_nt: TGCGCCAGCAGCCAAGCTCCTAGCGGGAGACTAGCAGATACGCAGTATTTT
clone_size: -; d_call: -; v_call: TRBV18; j_call: TRBJ1-1; cdr3_aa: CASSPYTSTEAFF; cdr3_nt: TGTGCCAGCTCACCATACACGTCGACTGAAGCTTTCTTT
clone_size: once; d_call: TRBD1; v_call: TRBV6-5; j_call: TRBJ1-5; cdr3_aa: CASSYSTGVGPQHF; cdr3_nt: TGTGCCAGCAGTTACTCGACAGGGGTGGGGCCCCAGCATTTT
clone_size: -; d_call: TRBD1; v_call: TRBV6-5; j_call: TRBJ2-7; cdr3_aa: CASKADRSSYEQYF; cdr3_nt: TGTGCCAGCAAAGCGGACAGGAGCTCCTACGAGCAGTACTTC
clone_size: -; d_call: TRBD1; v_call: TRBV25-1; j_call: TRBJ1-2; cdr3_aa: CASSAEDRANYGYTF; cdr3_nt: TGTGCCAGCAGTGCCGAGGACAGGGCAAACTATGGCTACACCTTC
clone_size: -; d_call: TRBD1; v_call: TRBV29-1; j_call: TRBJ2-1; cdr3_aa: CSVESGGNEQFF; cdr3_nt: TGCAGCGTTGAGTCAGGGGGCAATGAGCAGTTCTTC